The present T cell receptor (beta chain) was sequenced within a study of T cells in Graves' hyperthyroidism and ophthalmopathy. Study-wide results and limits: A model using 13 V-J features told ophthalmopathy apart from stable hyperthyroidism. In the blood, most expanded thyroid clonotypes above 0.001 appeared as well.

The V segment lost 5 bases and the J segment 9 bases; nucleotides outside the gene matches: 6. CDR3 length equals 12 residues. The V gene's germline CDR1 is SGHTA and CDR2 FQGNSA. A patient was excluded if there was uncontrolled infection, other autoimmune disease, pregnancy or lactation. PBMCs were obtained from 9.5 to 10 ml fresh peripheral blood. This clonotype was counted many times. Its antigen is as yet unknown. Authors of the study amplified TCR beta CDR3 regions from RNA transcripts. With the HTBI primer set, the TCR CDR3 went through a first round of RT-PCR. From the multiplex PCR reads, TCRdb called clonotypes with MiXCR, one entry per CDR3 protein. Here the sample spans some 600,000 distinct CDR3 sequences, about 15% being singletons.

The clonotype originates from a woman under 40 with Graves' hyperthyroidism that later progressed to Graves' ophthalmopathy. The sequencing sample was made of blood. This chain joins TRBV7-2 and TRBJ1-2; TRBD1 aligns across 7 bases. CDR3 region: CASSNDRVSYTF. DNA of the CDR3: TGTGCCAGCAGCAACGACAGGGTTAGCTACACCTTC.